These 20 T cell receptor beta chains were all obtained from the same sample, sequenced in a study of blood T cell repertoires in COVID-19. Measured with immunoSEQ multiplex PCR; TCRdb has only the in-frame clones, and not every one. The sample contains some 270,000 clones, under 90% of which appear only once. Sequencing input: peripheral blood. All receptors derive from a man in his forties or fifties with acute or convalescent COVID-19.

The chain joins TRBV5-4 to TRBJ2-1; 13 bases line up with TRBD2. The CDR3 loop spans 16 amino acids. Per the germline V gene, CDR1 is SGHNT and CDR2 is YYREEE (reference sequence). The junction had 5 bases not matched to a gene; V was cut back by 4 bases and J by 4 bases. CDR3 nucleotide sequence: TGTGCCAGCAGCACCGGGACTAGCGGGGCTTACAATGAGCAGTTCTTC. This sequence encodes CASSTGTSGAYNEQFF.

The chain is built from TRBV5-6 and TRBJ1-5; no clear D gene. Trimming shortened V by 3 bases and J by 0 bases, and 19 bases separated the two germline ends. The CDR3 contains 18 residues. Germline V gives CDR1 SGHDT, CDR2 YYEEEE. The CDR3 region is CASSSSGAGPYSNQPQHF. The CDR3 region has the DNA TGTGCCAGCAGCTCCTCGGGTGCGGGCCCTTATAGCAATCAGCCCCAGCATTTT.

The chain links TRBV5-1 to TRBJ1-1; D might be TRBD1 (6 bases). Germline lookup yields CDR1 SGHRS and CDR2 YFSETQ. V lost 1 base and J lost 3, with 10 bases in between. CDR3 length: 14 residues. CDR3: CASSLTPGDTEAFF. CDR3 sequence (DNA): TGCGCCAGCAGCTTGACGCCAGGGGACACTGAAGCTTTCTTT.

The chain couples TRBV7-3 to TRBJ2-1; D not resolved. The V end lost 3 bases, the J end lost 6 bases, and 9 bases lay between the germline ends. Germline values: CDR1 SGHTA, CDR2 FQGTGA. The CDR3 length is 13 residues. CDR3 DNA sequence: TGTGCCAGCAGCTTTGTCGGTAGCAATGAGCAGTTCTTC. This encodes CASSFVGSNEQFF.

This chain connects TRBV25-1 to TRBJ1-2, with a tentative D call TRBD1 (6 bases). V was clipped by 2 bases and J by 8 bases, with 9 bases between them. The CDR3 length is 12 residues. Germline CDR1 and CDR2: MGHDK and SYGVNS. CDR3 in amino acids: CASSEATGGYTF. The CDR3 DNA is TGTGCCAGCAGTGAAGCAACAGGGGGCTACACCTTC.

V and J are TRBV15 and TRBJ1-5; D is ambiguous. CDR3 length: 15 amino acids. V was clipped by 1 base and J by 6 bases, with 13 bases between them. From germline, CDR1 is LNHNV and CDR2 YYDKDF (reference sequence). The CDR3 coding sequence is TGTGCCACCAGCAGAGGGGAGTTGACGGGTCAGCCCCAGCATTTT. It codes for CATSRGELTGQPQHF.

V is TRBV9 and J is TRBJ1-2; 9 positions agree with TRBD1. The germline CDR1 and CDR2 sequences are SGDLS and YYNGEE. The CDR3 extends over 19 amino acids. V was clipped by 0 bases and J by 0 bases; unmatched bases: 12. This CDR3 reads CASSVGLSGTGPTNYGYTF. As DNA, the CDR3 is TGTGCCAGCAGCGTAGGTCTGAGCGGGACAGGGCCAACTAACTATGGCTACACCTTC.

J is TRBJ2-5 and V is TRBV7-2, with a tentative D call TRBD2 (5 bases). CDR3 size: 14 residues. Germline values: CDR1 SGHTA, CDR2 FQGNSA. V gave up 7 bases and J gave up 5 bases, with 17 bases separating them. This CDR3 is CASNPTTPGETQYF. Written as DNA, the CDR3 is TGTGCCAGCAACCCAACCACTCCGGGGGAGACCCAGTACTTC.

This clone was observed a single time. This chain joins TRBV7-9 and TRBJ1-5, with D possibly TRBD1 on 5 matching bases. V lost 4 bases and J 0 bases, leaving 7 bases between the germline ends. Germline CDR1 reads SEHNR; CDR2 reads FQNEAQ (reference sequence). The CDR3 contains 14 residues. CDR3 nucleotide sequence: TGTGCCAGCAGCTCAGGGTATAGCAATCAGCCCCAGCATTTT. This translates into CASSSGYSNQPQHF.

The rearrangement links TRBV15 to TRBJ2-5, with 9 positions matching TRBD1. The CDR3 totals 16 residues. The ends lost 4 bases at V and 5 bases at J; junction bases unmatched: 11. Germline CDR1 LNHNV, CDR2 YYDKDF (reference sequence). DNA for the CDR3: TGTGCCACCAGCAAGCCTCTGGGACAGGGTGGCGAGACCCAGTACTTC. Its protein is CATSKPLGQGGETQYF.

The table lists this clone with a few counts. The gene calls are TRBV7-9 and TRBJ2-1; a weak D match, TRBD2 (5 bases). CDR1 and CDR2 from the germline V gene are SEHNR and FQNEAQ (reference sequence). Trimming removed 0 bases at V and 0 bases at J, with 9 bases between. CDR3 length: 16 residues. CDR3 coding DNA: TGTGCCAGCAGCTTAGCGGCTAGCCTCTCCTACAATGAGCAGTTCTTC. It encodes CASSLAASLSYNEQFF.

The J gene is TRBJ2-1, the V gene TRBV2; 11 positions match TRBD2. The V segment lost 8 bases and the J segment 7 bases; nucleotides outside the gene matches: 7. CDR3 length equals 14 residues. Germline assignment: CDR1 SNHLY and CDR2 FYNNEI. The CDR3 DNA sequence: TGTGCCAGCCTTGGGACTAGCGGTCATAATGAGCAGTTCTTC. The encoded protein is CASLGTSGHNEQFF.

This sequence joins TRBV7-8 and TRBJ1-3, with D unresolved. This CDR3 is built from 15 residues. Germline V gives CDR1 SGHVS, CDR2 FQNEAQ. The V end was cut by 2 bases, the J end by 0 bases, with 8 bases between. The DNA for the CDR3 is TGTGCCAGCAGCTTATGGCTCGACTCTGGAAACACCATATATTTT. Its protein is CASSLWLDSGNTIYF.

This rearrangement joins TRBV29-1 to TRBJ2-2, with 10 bases aligning to TRBD2. From germline, CDR1 is SQVTM and CDR2 ANQGSEA. The length of the CDR3 is 16 residues. After removal of 3 bases from V and 0 bases from J, the junction contained 4 bases not matched to a gene. For the CDR3, the DNA is TGCAGCGTTGATCTTAGCGGGGGGTCGAACACCGGGGAGCTGTTTTTT. This translates into CSVDLSGGSNTGELFF.

The CDR3 region is CASSIFGSGSTGELFF. CDR3 nucleotides: TGTGCCAGTAGTATATTTGGGTCGGGGAGCACCGGGGAGCTGTTTTTT. The chain has TRBV19 and TRBJ2-2; maybe TRBD2 (5 bases). In germline, CDR1 is LNHDA, CDR2 SQIVND (reference sequence). CDR3 length: 16 residues. The ends were cut back, 2 bases at V and 4 bases at J, with 14 bases in the middle. Combining the CDR3 with reference TRBV19 and TRBJ2-2 gives the whole variable domain DGGITQSPKYLFRKEGQNVTLSCEQNLNHDAMYWYRQDPGQGLRLIYYSQIVNDFQKGDIAEGYSVSREKKESFPLTVTSAQKNPTAFYLCASSIFGSGSTGELFFGEGSRLTVL.

The chain has TRBV7-3 and TRBJ1-1; D gene uncertain. The length of the CDR3 is 13 residues. V was pared by 2 bases and J by 3 bases, with 7 bases between. The germline V gene encodes CDR1 SGHTA and CDR2 FQGTGA. This chain's CDR3 is CASSLSEDTEAFF. CDR3 bases: TGTGCCAGCAGCTTATCAGAGGACACTGAAGCTTTCTTT.

This clone was counted once. The V call is TRBV4-1, the J call TRBJ1-2, with TRBD1 matching 12 bases. With 4 bases clipped from V and 7 bases from J, the junction kept 7 bases outside the gene matches. This CDR3 has 15 amino acids. Germline CDR1 MGHRA, CDR2 YSYEKL. The CDR3 nucleotides read TGCGCCAGCAGCCCCCCGGGACAGGGGGCGCCTGGCTACACCTTC. Protein: CASSPPGQGAPGYTF.

Written as DNA, the CDR3 is TGTGCCAGCAGAGAGACAGACCTTAGCAATCAGCCCCAGCATTTT. Its protein is CASRETDLSNQPQHF. The chain employs TRBV27 and TRBJ1-5; possibly TRBD1 for D (5 bases). The germline CDR1 and CDR2 sequences are MNHEY and SMNVEV (reference sequence). This CDR3 spans 15 amino acids. V dropped 6 bases and J dropped 0 bases, with 12 bases sitting between them.

This clone has a single count. V usage is TRBV19 and J usage is TRBJ1-2; D perhaps matches TRBD1 (6 bases). Trimming stripped 5 bases from V and 6 bases from J, with 13 bases between. This CDR3 is built from 13 residues. Germline V gene data show CDR1 as LNHDA and CDR2 as SQIVND (reference sequence). CDR3 in amino acids: CASSQQGRDGYTF. The CDR3 coding sequence is TGTGCCAGTAGTCAGCAGGGGAGGGATGGCTACACCTTC.

The chain uses TRBV5-8 and TRBJ2-7, with D unclear. CDR3 length: 14 residues. Trimming pared 1 base from V and 2 bases from J, leaving 10 bases between. From germline, CDR1 is SGHTS and CDR2 YDEGEE. The CDR3, as DNA: TGTGCCAGCAGCTTGTTCCCGGTCACCTACGAGCAGTACTTC. Its translation is CASSLFPVTYEQYF.